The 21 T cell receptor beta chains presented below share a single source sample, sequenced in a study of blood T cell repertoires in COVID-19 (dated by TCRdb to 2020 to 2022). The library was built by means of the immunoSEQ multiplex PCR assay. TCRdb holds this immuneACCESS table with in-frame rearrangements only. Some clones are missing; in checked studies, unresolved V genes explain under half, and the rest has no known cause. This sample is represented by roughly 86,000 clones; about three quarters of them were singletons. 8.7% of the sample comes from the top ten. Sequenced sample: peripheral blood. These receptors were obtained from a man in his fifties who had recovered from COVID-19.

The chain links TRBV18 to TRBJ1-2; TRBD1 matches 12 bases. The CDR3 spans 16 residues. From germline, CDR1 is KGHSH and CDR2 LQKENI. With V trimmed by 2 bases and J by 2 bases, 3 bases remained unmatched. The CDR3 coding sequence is TGTGCCAGCTCACCAACGGGACAGGGGGCGAACTATGGCTACACCTTC. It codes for CASSPTGQGANYGYTF.

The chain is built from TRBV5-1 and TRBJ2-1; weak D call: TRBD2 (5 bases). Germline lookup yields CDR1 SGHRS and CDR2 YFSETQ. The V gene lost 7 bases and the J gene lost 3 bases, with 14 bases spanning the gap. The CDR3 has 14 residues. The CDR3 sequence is CASFDGEGYNEQFF. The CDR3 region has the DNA TGCGCCAGCTTTGACGGGGAAGGCTACAATGAGCAGTTCTTC.

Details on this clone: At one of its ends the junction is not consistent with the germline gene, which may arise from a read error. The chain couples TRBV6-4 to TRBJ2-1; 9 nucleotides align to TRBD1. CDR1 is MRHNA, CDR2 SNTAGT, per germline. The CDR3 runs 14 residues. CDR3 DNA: TGTGCCAGCAATGACTCGGACAGGGGCAATGAGCAGTTCTTC. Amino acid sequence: CASNDSDRGNEQFF.

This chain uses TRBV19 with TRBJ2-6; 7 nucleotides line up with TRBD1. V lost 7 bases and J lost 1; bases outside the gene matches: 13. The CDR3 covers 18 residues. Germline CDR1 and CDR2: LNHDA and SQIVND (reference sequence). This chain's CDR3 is CASMRPGQSGSGANVLTF. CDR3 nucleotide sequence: TGTGCCAGTATGAGGCCGGGACAGTCGGGTTCTGGGGCCAACGTCCTGACTTTC.

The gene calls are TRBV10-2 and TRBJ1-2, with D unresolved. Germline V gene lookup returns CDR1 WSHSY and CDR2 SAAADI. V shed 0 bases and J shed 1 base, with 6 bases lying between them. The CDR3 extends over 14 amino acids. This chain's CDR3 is CASSESPYNYGYTF. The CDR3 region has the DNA TGCGCCAGCAGTGAGTCCCCTTATAACTATGGCTACACCTTC.

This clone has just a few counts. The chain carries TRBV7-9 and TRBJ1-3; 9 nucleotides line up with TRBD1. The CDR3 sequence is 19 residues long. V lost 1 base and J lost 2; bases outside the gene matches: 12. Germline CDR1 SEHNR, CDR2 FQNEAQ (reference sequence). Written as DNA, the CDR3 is TGTGCCAGCAGCTTAGGCCCCCTTCGACAGGGGGTTACTGGAAACACCATATATTTT. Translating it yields CASSLGPLRQGVTGNTIYF.

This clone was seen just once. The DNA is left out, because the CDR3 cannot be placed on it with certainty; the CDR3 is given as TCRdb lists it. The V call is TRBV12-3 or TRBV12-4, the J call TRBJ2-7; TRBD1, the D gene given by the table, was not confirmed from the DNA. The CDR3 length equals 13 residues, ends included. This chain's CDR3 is CASSTSTVTEQYF.

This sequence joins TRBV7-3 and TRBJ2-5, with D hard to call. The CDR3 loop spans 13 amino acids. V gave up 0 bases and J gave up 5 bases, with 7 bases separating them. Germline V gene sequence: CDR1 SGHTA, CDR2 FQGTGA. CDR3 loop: CASSLTSSETQYF. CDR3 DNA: TGTGCCAGCAGCTTAACGAGTAGTGAGACCCAGTACTTC. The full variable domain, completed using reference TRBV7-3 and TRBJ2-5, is GAGVSQTPSNKVTEKGKYVELRCDPISGHTALYWYRQSLGQGPEFLIYFQGTGAADDSGLPNDRFFAVRPEGSVSTLKIQRTERGDSAVYLCASSLTSSETQYFGPGTRLLVL.

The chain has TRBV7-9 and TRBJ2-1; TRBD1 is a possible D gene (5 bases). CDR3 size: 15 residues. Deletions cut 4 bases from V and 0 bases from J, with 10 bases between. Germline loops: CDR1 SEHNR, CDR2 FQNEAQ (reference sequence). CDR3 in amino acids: CASSSPGFSYNEQFF. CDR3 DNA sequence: TGTGCCAGCAGCTCCCCAGGGTTCTCCTACAATGAGCAGTTCTTC.

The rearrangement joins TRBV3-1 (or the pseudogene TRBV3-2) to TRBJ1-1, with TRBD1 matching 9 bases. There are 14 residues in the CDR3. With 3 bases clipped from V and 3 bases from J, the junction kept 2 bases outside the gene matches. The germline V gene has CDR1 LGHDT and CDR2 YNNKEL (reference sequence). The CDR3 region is CASSQTGGYTEAFF. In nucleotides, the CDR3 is TGTGCCAGCAGCCAGACAGGGGGTTACACTGAAGCTTTCTTT.

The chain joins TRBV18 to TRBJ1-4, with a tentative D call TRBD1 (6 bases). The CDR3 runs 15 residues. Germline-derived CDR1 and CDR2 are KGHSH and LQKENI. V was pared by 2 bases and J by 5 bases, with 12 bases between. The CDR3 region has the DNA TGTGCCAGCTCACCAACAGGGACCTTCAATGAAAAACTGTTTTTT. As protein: CASSPTGTFNEKLFF. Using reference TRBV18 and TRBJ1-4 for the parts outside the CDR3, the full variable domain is NAGVMQNPRHLVRRRGQEARLRCSPMKGHSHVYWYRQLPEEGLKFMVYLQKENIIDESGMPKERFSAEFPKEGPSILRIQQVVRGDSAAYFCASSPTGTFNEKLFFGSGTQLSVL.

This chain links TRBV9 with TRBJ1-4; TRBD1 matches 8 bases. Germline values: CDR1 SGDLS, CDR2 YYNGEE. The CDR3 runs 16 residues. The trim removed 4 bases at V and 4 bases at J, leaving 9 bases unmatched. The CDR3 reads CASSLSGQAINEKLFF. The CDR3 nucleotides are TGTGCCAGCAGCCTCTCGGGACAGGCGATTAATGAAAAACTGTTTTTT. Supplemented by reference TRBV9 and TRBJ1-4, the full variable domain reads DSGVTQTPKHLITATGQRVTLRCSPRSGDLSVYWYQQSLDQGLQFLIQYYNGEERAKGNILERFSAQQFPDLHSELNLSSLELGDSALYFCASSLSGQAINEKLFFGSGTQLSVL.

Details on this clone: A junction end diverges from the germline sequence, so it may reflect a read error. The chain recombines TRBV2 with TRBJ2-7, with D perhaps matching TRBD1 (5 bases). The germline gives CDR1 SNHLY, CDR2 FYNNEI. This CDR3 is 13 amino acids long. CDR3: CASREDRIYEQYF. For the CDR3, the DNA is TGTGCCAGCAGGGAAGACAGAATCTACGAGCAGTACTTC.

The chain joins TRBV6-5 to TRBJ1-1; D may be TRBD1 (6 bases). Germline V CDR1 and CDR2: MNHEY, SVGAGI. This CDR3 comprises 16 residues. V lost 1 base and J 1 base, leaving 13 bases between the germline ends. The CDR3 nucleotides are TGTGCCAGCAGTTACTTCTCGACAGGCAAGAACACTGAAGCTTTCTTT. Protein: CASSYFSTGKNTEAFF.

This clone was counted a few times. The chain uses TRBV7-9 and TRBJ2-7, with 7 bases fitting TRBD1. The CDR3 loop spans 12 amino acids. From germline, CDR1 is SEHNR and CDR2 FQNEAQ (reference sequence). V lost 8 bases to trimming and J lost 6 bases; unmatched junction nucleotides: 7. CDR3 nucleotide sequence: TGTGCCAGCCGACGTTACAGGGGCGAGCAGTACTTC. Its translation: CASRRYRGEQYF.

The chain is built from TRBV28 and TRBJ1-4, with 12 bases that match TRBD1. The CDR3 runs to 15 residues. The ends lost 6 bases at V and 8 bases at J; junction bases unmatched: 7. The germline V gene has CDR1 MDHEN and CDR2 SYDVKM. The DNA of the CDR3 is TGTGCCAGCAGGACCGGGACAGGGGGCGGCGAAAAACTGTTTTTT. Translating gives CASRTGTGGGEKLFF.

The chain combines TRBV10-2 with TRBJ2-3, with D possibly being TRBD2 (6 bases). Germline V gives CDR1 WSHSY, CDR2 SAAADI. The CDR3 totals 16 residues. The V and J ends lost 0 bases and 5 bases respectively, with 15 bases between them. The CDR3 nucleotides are TGCGCCAGCAGTGAGTCGACTAGTCTATATAGAGATACGCAGTATTTT. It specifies CASSESTSLYRDTQYF.

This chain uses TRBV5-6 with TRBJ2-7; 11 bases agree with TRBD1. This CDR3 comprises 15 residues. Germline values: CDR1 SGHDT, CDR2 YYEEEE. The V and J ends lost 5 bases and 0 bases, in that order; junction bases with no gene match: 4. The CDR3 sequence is CASSRGTGGSYEQYF. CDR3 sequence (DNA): TGTGCCAGCAGTCGGGGGACAGGGGGCTCCTACGAGCAGTACTTC.

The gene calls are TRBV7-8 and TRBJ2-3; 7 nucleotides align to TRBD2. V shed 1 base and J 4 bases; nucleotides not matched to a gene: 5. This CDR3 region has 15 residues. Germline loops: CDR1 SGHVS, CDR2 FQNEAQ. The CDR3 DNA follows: TGTGCCAGCAGCTTAGGCGGGAGCGGGTCAGATACGCAGTATTTT. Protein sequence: CASSLGGSGSDTQYF.

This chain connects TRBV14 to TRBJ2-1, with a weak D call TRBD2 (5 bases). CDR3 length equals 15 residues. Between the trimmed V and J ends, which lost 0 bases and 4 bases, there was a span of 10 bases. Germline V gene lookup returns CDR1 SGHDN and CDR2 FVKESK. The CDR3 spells CASSQDRGKYNEQFF. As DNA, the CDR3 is TGTGCCAGCAGCCAAGATCGAGGGAAATACAATGAGCAGTTCTTC.

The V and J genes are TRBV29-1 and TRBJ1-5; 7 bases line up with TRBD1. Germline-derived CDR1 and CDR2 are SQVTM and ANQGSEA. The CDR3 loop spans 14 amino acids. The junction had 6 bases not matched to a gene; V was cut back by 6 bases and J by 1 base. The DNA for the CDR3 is TGCAGCGTACGGACAGGAGTGAGCAATCAGCCCCAGCATTTT. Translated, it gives CSVRTGVSNQPQHF.